Presented here are 11 T cell receptor beta chains from one specimen sequenced in a study of vaccination effects on CD4 cells after COVID-19. TCRdb's table, derived via immunoSEQ multiplex PCR, lists solely in-frame clones and lacks some. This table holds about 34,000 clones, around 73% found once. Sequencing in the ViraFEST assay came after antigen-specific CD4+ T cells had been expanded with viral peptide pools, which were used to stimulate PBMC. Culture proceeded for about ten days, and CD4+ T cells were then isolated. SARS-CoV-2 infection was confirmed by PCR in the person between March and December 2020. Their antigens are not known. This specimen was CD4+ T cells from PBMCs cultured with a peptide pool, taken before COVID-19 vaccination. All receptors derive from a human donor who had a prior SARS-CoV-2 infection.

V is TRBV21-1 and J is TRBJ1-5. TRBV21-1 is annotated as a pseudogene. This CDR3 is 15 amino acids long. The CDR3 sequence: CASSSLVSLGQPQHF. CDR3 bases: TGTGCCAGCAGCTCACTCGTCAGTTTGGGTCAGCCCCAGCATTTT.

This CDR3 is CASRRGSGGAGEQFF. For the CDR3, the DNA is TGCGCCAGCAGGAGGGGGAGCGGGGGGGCTGGTGAGCAGTTCTTC. This rearrangement joins TRBV5-1 to TRBJ2-1; TRBD2 agrees at 10 bases. V was pared by 5 bases and J by 9 bases, with 11 bases of the junction left unmatched. Germline V gene data show CDR1 as SGHRS and CDR2 as YFSETQ. CDR3 length: 15 amino acids. The full variable domain, rest sourced from reference TRBV5-1 and TRBJ2-1, is KAGVTQTPRYLIKTRGQQVTLSCSPISGHRSVSWYQQTPGQGLQFLFEYFSETQRNKGNFPGRFSGRQFSNSRSEMNVSTLELGDSALYLCASRRGSGGAGEQFFGPGTRLTVL.

This clone was seen more than once but under ten times. The chain carries TRBV7-3 and TRBJ2-1; the match to TRBD2 covers 7 bases. This CDR3 spans 15 amino acids. Unmatched junction bases numbered 10, after V lost 5 bases and J lost 6 bases. Looked up from germline, CDR1 is SGHTA and CDR2 is FQGTGA. The CDR3 loop reads CASSLHGGVGNEQFF. Written as DNA, the CDR3 is TGTGCCAGCAGCCTGCATGGGGGGGTGGGCAATGAGCAGTTCTTC.

This clone has only a few counts. This chain uses TRBV2 with TRBJ1-1; the match to TRBD1 covers 9 bases. The J segment lost 2 bases and the V segment lost 6 bases, leaving 4 bases of the junction unmatched. This CDR3 region has 14 residues. Germline CDR1 reads SNHLY; CDR2 reads FYNNEI. This CDR3 is CASRVDRGNTEAFF. DNA for the CDR3: TGTGCCAGCAGAGTGGACAGGGGCAACACTGAAGCTTTCTTT.

The rearrangement uses TRBV24-1 and TRBJ2-1; 14 nucleotides match TRBD2. The CDR3 is 17 residues long. The trim removed 0 bases at V and 7 bases at J, leaving 4 bases unmatched. The germline V gene has CDR1 KGHDR and CDR2 SFDVKD. This CDR3 is CATSDLVTSGRGNEQFF. Written as DNA, the CDR3 is TGTGCCACCAGTGATTTGGTGACTAGCGGGAGGGGAAATGAGCAGTTCTTC.

V is TRBV7-3 and J is TRBJ2-6; D not certain. Trimming removed 2 bases from V and 4 bases from J, with 15 bases in between. CDR1 and CDR2 from the germline V gene are SGHTA and FQGTGA. The CDR3 consists of 17 residues. Here the CDR3 reads CASSLEPGGLGANVLTF. The CDR3 DNA reads TGTGCCAGCAGCTTAGAACCCGGTGGGCTCGGGGCCAACGTCCTGACTTTC.

V usage is TRBV3-1 (or the pseudogene TRBV3-2) and J usage is TRBJ2-1, with 8 bases aligning to TRBD2. The germline V gene has CDR1 LGHDT and CDR2 YNNKEL (reference sequence). V dropped 1 base and J dropped 3; count of bases not matched to a gene: 8. The CDR3 spans 17 residues. This CDR3 is CASSQALPGTSYNEQFF. In nucleotides, the CDR3 is TGTGCCAGCAGCCAAGCCCTTCCTGGGACTAGCTACAATGAGCAGTTCTTC.

The J gene is TRBJ2-3, the V gene TRBV27; 8 bases fit TRBD2. CDR1 and CDR2 from the germline V gene are MNHEY and SMNVEV (reference sequence). The CDR3 covers 15 residues. With V trimmed by 5 bases and J by 2 bases, 6 bases remained unmatched. The CDR3 loop is CASSVAGPYTDTQYF. CDR3 bases: TGTGCCAGCAGTGTAGCGGGACCGTACACAGATACGCAGTATTTT.

This clone has only a few counts. The chain recombines TRBV2 with TRBJ2-1, with 8 positions matching TRBD1. Germline assignment: CDR1 SNHLY and CDR2 FYNNEI. The junction had 2 bases not matched to a gene; V was cut back by 4 bases and J by 0 bases. This CDR3 is 15 amino acids long. CDR3 in amino acids: CASSGTGGSYNEQFF. The CDR3 DNA reads as TGTGCCAGCAGTGGCACAGGGGGCTCCTACAATGAGCAGTTCTTC.

V is TRBV11-2 and J is TRBJ2-1, with 13 bases that match TRBD2. Germline CDR1 reads SGHAT; CDR2 reads FQNNGV. CDR3 size: 16 residues. The J segment lost 4 bases and the V segment lost 5 bases, leaving 5 bases of the junction unmatched. The CDR3 region is CASSRQTSGRYNEQFF. The CDR3 bases are TGTGCCAGCAGCCGACAGACTAGCGGGAGGTACAATGAGCAGTTCTTC.

This clone was seen a few times. The chain uses TRBV28 and TRBJ2-2; 11 positions agree with TRBD2. Germline V gives CDR1 MDHEN, CDR2 SYDVKM. J gave up 2 bases and V 4 bases, and 3 bases lay outside the gene matches. CDR3 length: 16 amino acids. CDR3 DNA: TGTGCCAGCAGTTGGCTAGCGGGAGGAAACACCGGGGAGCTGTTTTTT. Translated, it gives CASSWLAGGNTGELFF.